This passage covers 10 T cell receptor beta chains from one sample sequenced in a study of CD8 T cells in Susac syndrome (dated by TCRdb to between 2017 and 2020). The method behind the library was the immunoSEQ multiplex PCR assay. RNA was extracted using the RNeasy kit, and roughly 0.5 to 1 microgram was reverse transcribed with random hexamers. TCRdb itself trimmed the public reads at Q25 with fastp, ran MiXCR and retained productive beta chains. Each CDR3 protein gets just one entry, which takes the most common genes and DNA from the rows behind it. The sample profile shows about 160,000 distinct CDR3 sequences; about 91% of them were found once. Approximately 0.073% of the sample is taken by the ten largest. Input material: CD4+ T cells from PBMCs. Source of these receptors: a human donor in good health.

This clonotype has a single count. The rearrangement links TRBV20-1 to TRBJ2-1; 9 bases match TRBD2. The junction had 5 bases not matched to a gene; V was cut back by 0 bases and J by 8 bases. The CDR3 covers 14 residues. Germline-derived CDR1 and CDR2 are DFQATT and SNEGSKA (reference sequence). Here the CDR3 reads CSAREAGGGDEQFF. The DNA for the CDR3 is TGCAGTGCTAGAGAAGCGGGAGGAGGGGATGAGCAGTTCTTC.

This clonotype was seen just once. V usage is TRBV9 and J usage is TRBJ2-3; D ambiguous. V was cut by 0 bases and J by 3 bases, with 8 bases left in between. The germline gives CDR1 SGDLS, CDR2 YYNGEE. This CDR3 is built from 14 residues. The CDR3 DNA reads as TGTGCCAGCAGCGTAGATCTGGGGACAGATACGCAGTATTTT. Residues: CASSVDLGTDTQYF.

This chain uses TRBV11-2 with TRBJ1-3; no clear D gene. Germline-derived CDR1 and CDR2 are SGHAT and FQNNGV. Trimming pared 7 bases from V and 5 bases from J, leaving 9 bases between. The CDR3 consists of 12 residues. The CDR3 reads CASIAARNTIYF. The CDR3 bases are TGTGCCAGCATCGCCGCACGAAACACCATATATTTT. Drawing the rest from reference TRBV11-2 and TRBJ1-3, the complete variable domain is EAGVAQSPRYKIIEKRQSVAFWCNPISGHATLYWYQQILGQGPKLLIQFQNNGVVDDSQLPKDRFSAERLKGVDSTLKIQPAKLEDSAVYLCASIAARNTIYFGEGSWLTVV.

The chain is built from TRBV6-1 and TRBJ2-2, with a weak D call TRBD2 (6 bases). Germline CDR1 and CDR2: MNHNS and SASEGT. CDR3 length: 15 residues. The V end lost 4 bases, the J end lost 5 bases, and 14 bases lay between the germline ends. CDR3 sequence reads: CASSANTAGTGELFF. The CDR3 DNA reads as TGTGCCAGCAGTGCTAACACGGCGGGGACCGGGGAGCTGTTTTTT.

The V gene is TRBV5-1, the J gene TRBJ2-7; a possible D gene is TRBD1 (6 bases). The V gene's germline CDR1 is SGHRS and CDR2 YFSETQ. The CDR3 has 15 residues. Trimming took 2 bases from V and 0 from J, leaving 12 bases between them. As DNA, the CDR3 is TGCGCCAGCAGCTTAACAGGGTCGAGCTCCTACGAGCAGTACTTC. It translates to CASSLTGSSSYEQYF.

This chain connects TRBV18 to TRBJ2-7; possible D gene TRBD2, 5 bases. In germline, CDR1 is KGHSH, CDR2 LQKENI. V was clipped by 3 bases and J by 7 bases, with 16 bases between them. The length of the CDR3 is 14 residues. The CDR3 reads CASSPSEGTGEQYF. The CDR3, as DNA: TGTGCCAGCTCACCTAGCGAAGGCACTGGGGAGCAGTACTTC.

The CDR3 reads CASSLETVNYGYTF. For the CDR3, the DNA is TGTGCCAGCAGCTTAGAGACAGTTAACTATGGCTACACCTTC. The chain recombines TRBV7-2 with TRBJ1-2; maybe TRBD1 (5 bases). V was clipped by 1 base and J by 1 base, with 7 bases between them. Germline V gene data show CDR1 as SGHTA and CDR2 as FQGNSA. The CDR3 loop spans 14 amino acids.

V and J are TRBV18 and TRBJ2-7; 10 bases map to TRBD2. CDR3 length: 16 residues. The germline V gene encodes CDR1 KGHSH and CDR2 LQKENI. The trim removed 2 bases at V and 2 bases at J, leaving 6 bases unmatched. The DNA of the CDR3 is TGTGCCAGCTCACCATGGGCTAGCGGGGGAACCTACGAGCAGTACTTC. It translates to CASSPWASGGTYEQYF.

This chain joins TRBV6-2 or TRBV6-3 and TRBJ2-7; weak D call: TRBD1 (6 bases). The CDR3 is 16 amino acids. Germline V gene data show CDR1 as MNHEY and CDR2 as SVGEGT. Between the trimmed V and J ends, which lost 5 bases and 5 bases, there was a span of 22 bases. In nucleotides, the CDR3 is TGTGCCAGCAGTACCCCTGGGAAGGGGGAAAGGGACGAGCAGTACTTC. Its protein product is CASSTPGKGERDEQYF.

The V and J genes are TRBV5-1 and TRBJ1-1; no clear D. The CDR3 runs 15 residues. CDR1 and CDR2 from the germline V gene are SGHRS and YFSETQ. Between the trimmed V and J ends, which lost 4 bases and 3 bases, there was a span of 16 bases. Written as DNA, the CDR3 is TGCGCCAGCAGCCTAGTCGGAGGCGGAGACACTGAAGCTTTCTTT. Translating it yields CASSLVGGGDTEAFF.